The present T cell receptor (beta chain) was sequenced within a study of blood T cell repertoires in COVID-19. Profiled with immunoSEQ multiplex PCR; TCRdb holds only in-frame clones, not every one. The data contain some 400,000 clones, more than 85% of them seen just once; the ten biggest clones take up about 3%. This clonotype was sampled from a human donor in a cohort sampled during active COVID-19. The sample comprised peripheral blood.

The CDR3 coding sequence is TGTGCCAGCAGCCAAGATAAACTAGCGGGGGGGCGGTTAGCCAAAAACATTCAGTACTTC. Encoded protein: CASSQDKLAGGRLAKNIQYF. The gene calls are TRBV3-1 (or the pseudogene TRBV3-2) and TRBJ2-4; 13 bases are a match to TRBD2. V lost 0 bases and J lost 0; bases outside the gene matches: 8. The CDR3 is 20 amino acids. CDR1 and CDR2 (germline): LGHDT, YNNKEL (reference sequence).